Below, 5 T cell receptor beta chains from the same sample are listed, as sequenced in a study of T cell clonality in common variable immunodeficiency. Libraries were prepared by immunoSEQ multiplex PCR; TCRdb keeps only in-frame clonotypes and omits some of them. This sample comprises tens of thousands of clones, none seen once only. Source material: peripheral blood mononuclear cells. The receptors stem from a person aged 18 to 75 in good health.

This clone has a count of ten or more. CDR3 in amino acids: CASSWEAGEAFF. Incomplete CDR3 DNA: TGTGCCAGCAGCTGGGAGGCGGGTGAA. V is TRBV11-2 and J is TRBJ1-1; D gene uncertain. The CDR3 goes on 3 residues after the read ends, and that part is filled in from the germline J gene. Trimming took 4 bases from V and 7 from J, leaving 10 bases between them. This CDR3 is built from 12 residues. CDR1 is SGHAT and CDR2 is FQNNGV in the germline V gene.

The table lists this clone with many counts. The read finishes 3 residues shy of the CDR3 end, and the germline J gene is used to complete it. The genes are TRBV5-4 and TRBJ2-7; D is possibly TRBD2 (7 bases). This CDR3 is built from 15 residues. Germline CDR1 reads SGHNT; CDR2 reads YYREEE (reference sequence). The V end lost 2 bases, the J end lost 0 bases, and 12 bases lay between the germline ends. CDR3 sequence reads: CASSFQGTTSYEQYF. The CDR3 bases that were read are TGTGCCAGCAGCTTCCAGGGGACTACCTCCTACGAG.

This clone was detected ten times or more. The read ends 3 residues before the CDR3 terminus; that terminus is restored from the germline J gene. V gene TRBV10-3 combines with J gene TRBJ1-5; tentative D call: TRBD1 (6 bases). The CDR3 length is 14 residues. Deletions cut 6 bases from V and 6 bases from J, with 15 bases between. Germline V CDR1 and CDR2: ENHRY, SYGVKD. CDR3 DNA (partial): TGTGCCATCAGGGGGACGGGGGGGCGTCAGCCC. Translating gives CAIRGTGGRQP. The CDR3 reads in full as CAIRGTGGRQPQHF.

This clone occurred many times. The read finishes 3 residues shy of the CDR3 end, and the germline J gene is used to complete it. This chain connects TRBV7-6 to TRBJ1-1, with unresolved D. The CDR3 consists of 11 residues. Per the germline V gene, CDR1 is SGHVS and CDR2 is FNYEAQ. CDR3 loop: CASSLGPRAFF. The part of the CDR3 DNA that was read is TGTGCCAGCAGCTTAGGGCCGAGG.

This clone has ten or more counts. The missing CDR3 end, 3 residues past where the read stops, is filled in from the germline J gene. This chain uses TRBV19 with TRBJ2-2, with D possibly matching TRBD1 (6 bases). The CDR3 has 16 residues. CDR1 is LNHDA, CDR2 SQIVND, per germline (reference sequence). Trimming took off 4 bases at V and 2 bases at J, with 14 bases between the two ends. The CDR3 reads CASSTPGQLNTGELFF. Partial CDR3 DNA: TGTGCCAGTAGTACCCCCGGACAGCTAAACACCGGGGAG.